The 16 T cell receptor beta chains below come from one sample, sequenced in a study of T-cell reconstitution after alpha-beta-depleted transplantation in children. Researchers prepared the TCRbeta library using unique molecular identifiers, the study reports. TCRdb analysed the PCR reads with MiXCR anew, one entry per CDR3 protein. The sample includes approximately 510,000 distinct CDR3 sequences, about 17% seen only once; the top ten take more than 2.5%. The sample consisted of PBMCs from the stem cell graft donor, taken from the stem cell graft. These receptors all stem from a human donor who donated a stem cell graft to a child with acute lymphoblastic leukemia.

This clonotype has only a few counts. This sequence joins TRBV27 and TRBJ1-1, with 7 bases identical to TRBD1. Germline trimming cut 5 bases from V and 1 base from J; bases unmatched to any gene: 13. The CDR3 contains 17 residues. Germline loops: CDR1 MNHEY, CDR2 SMNVEV (reference sequence). In nucleotides, the CDR3 is TGTGCCAGCAGTCCCTGGGGGCAGGGGGTAAGGAACACTGAAGCTTTCTTT. It is translated as CASSPWGQGVRNTEAFF.

The chain links TRBV3-1 to TRBJ2-7; D is possibly TRBD2 (6 bases). There are 17 residues in the CDR3. Germline CDR1 is LGHDT and CDR2 is YNNKEL (reference sequence). The ends were cut back, 0 bases at V and 2 bases at J, with 17 bases in the middle. CDR3 region: CASSQDEVAGITYEQYF. CDR3 in DNA: TGTGCCAGCAGCCAAGATGAGGTTGCGGGAATTACCTACGAGCAGTACTTC.

The chain carries TRBV28 and TRBJ2-5, with 8 bases fitting TRBD1. CDR3 length: 14 amino acids. The germline CDR1 and CDR2 sequences are MDHEN and SYDVKM. Losses at the gene ends were 3 bases for V and 9 bases for J; bases not matched to a gene: 9. The CDR3: CASSFRTGLSAQYF. CDR3 nucleotide sequence: TGTGCCAGCAGTTTCCGGACAGGGCTGTCGGCCCAGTACTTC.

This chain uses TRBV6-5 with TRBJ2-7, with 7 positions matching TRBD1. The CDR3 length is 17 residues. V trimming: 0 bases; J trimming: 6 bases; junction bases outside the gene matches: 14. Germline V gene lookup returns CDR1 MNHEY and CDR2 SVGAGI. This CDR3 is CASSYSTESTGSIEQYF. The CDR3 DNA follows: TGTGCCAGCAGTTACTCGACGGAATCGACAGGGTCCATCGAGCAGTACTTC.

The chain has TRBV6-1 and TRBJ1-1, with 12 bases aligning to TRBD1. The length of the CDR3 is 15 residues. The J segment lost 8 bases and the V segment lost 4 bases, leaving 8 bases of the junction unmatched. Germline-derived CDR1 and CDR2 are MNHNS and SASEGT. The CDR3 protein is CASSGPGQGALEAFF. The CDR3 coding sequence is TGTGCCAGCAGTGGCCCGGGACAGGGGGCCTTAGAAGCTTTCTTT.

This clonotype has more than one count but fewer than ten. The CDR3, as DNA: TGTGCCACCAGCAGAGATGTAGGGAGATCCAATGAGCAGTTCTTC. Translated, it gives CATSRDVGRSNEQFF. This sequence joins TRBV15 and TRBJ2-1; a possible D gene is TRBD2 (5 bases). V was cut by 0 bases and J by 6 bases, with 12 bases left in between. Germline lookup yields CDR1 LNHNV and CDR2 YYDKDF (reference sequence). The CDR3 runs to 15 residues.

This clonotype was picked up many times. The chain recombines TRBV7-9 with TRBJ1-4; the D gene is possibly TRBD1 (6 bases). V was cut by 0 bases and J by 1 base, with 9 bases left in between. The length of the CDR3 is 16 residues. CDR1 is SEHNR, CDR2 FQNEAQ, per germline (reference sequence). CDR3 in DNA: TGTGCCAGCAGCTTAGCGGGGGCAGGAACTAATGAAAAACTGTTTTTT. This gives the protein CASSLAGAGTNEKLFF.

The J gene is TRBJ2-7, the V gene TRBV7-9; 11 bases are shared with TRBD2. Unmatched junction bases numbered 14, after V lost 5 bases and J lost 5 bases. Germline V gene lookup returns CDR1 SEHNR and CDR2 FQNEAQ (reference sequence). CDR3 length: 17 amino acids. The CDR3 loop reads CASSLPLSGRAFDEQYF. DNA of the CDR3: TGTGCCAGCAGCCTTCCCCTTAGCGGGAGGGCCTTCGACGAGCAGTACTTC.

This chain joins TRBV27 and TRBJ2-5; 7 bases align to TRBD2. Trimming took 1 base from V and 1 from J; bases not matched to a gene: 3. This CDR3 contains 15 residues. Germline V gives CDR1 MNHEY, CDR2 SMNVEV (reference sequence). CDR3 coding DNA: TGTGCCAGCAGTTTATTCTTAGCGGGCCAAGAGACCCAGTACTTC. Residues: CASSLFLAGQETQYF.

The genes are TRBV29-1 and TRBJ1-2, with a tentative D call TRBD1 (6 bases). The CDR3 loop spans 15 amino acids. Trimming left V 3 bases short and J 2 bases short, with 16 bases between. Germline CDR1 is SQVTM and CDR2 is ANQGSEA. DNA for the CDR3: TGCAGCGTTGAGGGGGCGGGTAGCAAGAACTATGGCTACACCTTC. It yields the protein CSVEGAGSKNYGYTF.

The chain recombines TRBV7-9 with TRBJ2-5; D remains ambiguous. The CDR3 is 16 residues long. Trimming took 1 base from V and 3 from J, leaving 15 bases between them. Germline V lookup: CDR1 SEHNR, CDR2 FQNEAQ (reference sequence). The CDR3 region is CASSLDALTAKETQYF. The CDR3 bases are TGTGCCAGCAGCTTAGACGCTTTAACAGCCAAAGAGACCCAGTACTTC.

This clonotype was recorded at least ten times. The CDR3: CASSVEAPNLHEQFF. In DNA form, the CDR3 reads TGTGCCAGCAGTGTCGAGGCCCCCAACTTGCATGAGCAGTTCTTC. The chain couples TRBV12-3 or TRBV12-4 to TRBJ2-1; D gene unclear. V was pared by 5 bases and J by 8 bases, with 19 bases between. This CDR3 has 15 residues.

This clonotype was observed a few times. The V gene is TRBV5-6, the J gene TRBJ1-1; possibly TRBD1 for D (6 bases). Germline V gene sequence: CDR1 SGHDT, CDR2 YYEEEE. The CDR3 runs to 15 residues. V lost 4 bases and J 0 bases, leaving 13 bases between the germline ends. In nucleotides, the CDR3 is TGTGCCAGCAGCCCCCGGGGGGGCCTGAACACTGAAGCTTTCTTT. Its protein product is CASSPRGGLNTEAFF.

The rearrangement links TRBV7-8 to TRBJ2-1; D gene unclear. The germline V and J ends were trimmed by 3 bases and 5 bases, with 11 bases remaining between them. The V gene's germline CDR1 is SGHVS and CDR2 FQNEAQ. CDR3 size: 14 residues. The CDR3 coding sequence is TGTGCCAGCAGCTTTAACATGGGCCACAATGAGCAGTTCTTC. It codes for CASSFNMGHNEQFF.

This clonotype was observed a few times. This rearrangement joins TRBV9 to TRBJ2-6; D is unclear. The ends were cut back, 0 bases at V and 3 bases at J, with 1 base in the middle. This CDR3 region has 13 residues. Germline values: CDR1 SGDLS, CDR2 YYNGEE. As DNA, the CDR3 is TGTGCCAGCAGCGTAGATGGGGCCAACGTCCTGACTTTC. Protein sequence: CASSVDGANVLTF.

The chain carries TRBV7-8 and TRBJ2-7, with D unclear. Deletions cut 5 bases from V and 7 bases from J, with 15 bases between. This CDR3 spans 13 amino acids. Germline loops: CDR1 SGHVS, CDR2 FQNEAQ. Here the CDR3 DNA reads TGTGCCAGCAGCCCATTGATCGTACGGGAGCAGTACTTC. Its translation: CASSPLIVREQYF.